The sequence of this TCR beta chain was determined in a study of blood T cell repertoires in COVID-19. At the level of the study: Both acute and convalescent COVID-19 samples were obtained from the United States, Italy and Spain. T cells, B-cell-depleted T cells, or PBMCs supplied cDNA or gDNA.

Between the trimmed V and J ends, which lost 0 bases and 0 bases, there was a span of 6 bases. The CDR3 runs to 15 residues. CDR1 is MNHNS, CDR2 SASEGT, per germline. Authors' data handling: Reference gene primers were amplified, and this amplification served to estimate nucleated cell counts. The repertoire was sequenced with immunoSEQ multiplex PCR; TCRdb's copy has only in-frame clones and lacks some. V, J and clone size were drawn from that table, and D and trimming were deduced from the DNA. The sample shows about 300,000 clones, more than 80% of them seen only once. The chain uses TRBV6-1 and TRBJ2-1, with D unclear. The sequence was obtained from a man between 18 and 35 years old who had recovered from COVID-19. The sequenced sample was peripheral blood. The DNA of the CDR3 is TGTGCCAGCAGTGAAGCGTCGAGCTCCTACAATGAGCAGTTCTTC. It codes for CASSEASSSYNEQFF.